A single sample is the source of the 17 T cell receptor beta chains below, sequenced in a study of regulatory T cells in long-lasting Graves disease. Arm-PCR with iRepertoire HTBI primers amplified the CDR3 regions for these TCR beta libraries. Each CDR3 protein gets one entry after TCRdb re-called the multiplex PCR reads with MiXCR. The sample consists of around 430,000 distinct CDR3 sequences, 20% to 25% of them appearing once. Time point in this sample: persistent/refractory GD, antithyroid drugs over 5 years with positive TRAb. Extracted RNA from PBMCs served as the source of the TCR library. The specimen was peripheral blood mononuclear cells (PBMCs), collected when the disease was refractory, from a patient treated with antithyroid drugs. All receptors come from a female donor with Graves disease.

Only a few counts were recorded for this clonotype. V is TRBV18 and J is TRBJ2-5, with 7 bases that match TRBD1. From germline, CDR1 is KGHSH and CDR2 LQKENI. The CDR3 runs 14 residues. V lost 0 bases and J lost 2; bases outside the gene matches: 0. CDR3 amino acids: CASSPPTGQETQYF. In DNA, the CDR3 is TGTGCCAGCTCACCACCGACAGGGCAAGAGACCCAGTACTTC. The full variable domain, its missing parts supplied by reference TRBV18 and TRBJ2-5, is NAGVMQNPRHLVRRRGQEARLRCSPMKGHSHVYWYRQLPEEGLKFMVYLQKENIIDESGMPKERFSAEFPKEGPSILRIQQVVRGDSAAYFCASSPPTGQETQYFGPGTRLLVL.

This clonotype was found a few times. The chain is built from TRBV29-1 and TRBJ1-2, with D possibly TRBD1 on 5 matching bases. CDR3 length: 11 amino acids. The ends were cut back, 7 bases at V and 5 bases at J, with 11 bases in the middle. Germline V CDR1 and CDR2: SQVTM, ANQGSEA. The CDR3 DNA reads TGCAGCGGTGGGACGGATTATGGCTACACCTTC. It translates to CSGGTDYGYTF.

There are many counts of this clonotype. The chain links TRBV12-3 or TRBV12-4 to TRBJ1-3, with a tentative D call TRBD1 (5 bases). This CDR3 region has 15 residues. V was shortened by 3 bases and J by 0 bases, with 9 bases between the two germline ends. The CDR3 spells CASSFTTDSGNTIYF. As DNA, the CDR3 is TGTGCCAGCAGTTTTACGACAGACTCTGGAAACACCATATATTTT.

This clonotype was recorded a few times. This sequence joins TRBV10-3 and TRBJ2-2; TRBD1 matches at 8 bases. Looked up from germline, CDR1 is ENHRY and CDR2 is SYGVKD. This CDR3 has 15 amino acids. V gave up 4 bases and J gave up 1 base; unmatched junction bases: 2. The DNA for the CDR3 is TGTGCCATCAGTGCAGGGGGCCAGAACACCGGGGAGCTGTTTTTT. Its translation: CAISAGGQNTGELFF.

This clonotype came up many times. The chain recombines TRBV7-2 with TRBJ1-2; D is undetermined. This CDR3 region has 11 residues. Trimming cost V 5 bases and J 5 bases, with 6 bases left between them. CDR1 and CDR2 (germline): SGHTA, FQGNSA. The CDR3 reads CASSRLYGYTF. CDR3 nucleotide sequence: TGTGCCAGCAGCCGTTTATATGGCTACACCTTC. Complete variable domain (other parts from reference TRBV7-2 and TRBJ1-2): GAGVSQSPSNKVTEKGKDVELRCDPISGHTALYWYRQSLGQGLEFLIYFQGNSAPDKSGLPSDRFSAERTGGSVSTLTIQRTQQEDSAVYLCASSRLYGYTFGSGTRLTVV.

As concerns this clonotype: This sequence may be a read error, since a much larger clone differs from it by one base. As DNA, the CDR3 is TGTGCCAGCAGCCTAGCGGACTACACAGATACGCAGTATTTT. Amino acid sequence: CASSLADYTDTQYF. The V and J genes are TRBV28 and TRBJ2-3; TRBD2 matches at 7 bases. V shed 6 bases and J 2 bases; nucleotides not matched to a gene: 5. CDR1 MDHEN and CDR2 SYDVKM come from the germline V gene. This CDR3 has 14 residues.

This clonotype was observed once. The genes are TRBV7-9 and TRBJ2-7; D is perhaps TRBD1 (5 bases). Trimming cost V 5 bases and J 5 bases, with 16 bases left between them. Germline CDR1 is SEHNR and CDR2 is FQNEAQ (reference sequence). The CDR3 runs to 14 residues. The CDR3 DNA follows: TGTGCCAGCAGCATTAGTAAAATAGGGGACGAGCAGTACTTC. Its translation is CASSISKIGDEQYF. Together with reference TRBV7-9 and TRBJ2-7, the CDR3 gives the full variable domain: DTGVSQNPRHKITKRGQNVTFRCDPISEHNRLYWYRQTLGQGPEFLTYFQNEAQLEKSRLLSDRFSAERPKGSFSTLEIQRTEQGDSAMYLCASSISKIGDEQYFGPGTRLTVT.

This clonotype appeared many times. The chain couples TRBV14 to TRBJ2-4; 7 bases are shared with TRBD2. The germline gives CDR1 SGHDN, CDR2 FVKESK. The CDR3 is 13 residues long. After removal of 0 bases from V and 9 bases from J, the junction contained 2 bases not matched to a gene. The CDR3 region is CASSQDGGSIQYF. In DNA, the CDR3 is TGTGCCAGCAGCCAAGACGGGGGGAGCATTCAGTACTTC.

The CDR3 DNA follows: TGTGCCAGCAGCTTGTTTAGTCCCGGGGGCGGCATCCACTTT. Protein sequence: CASSLFSPGGGIHF. The genes are TRBV5-6 and TRBJ1-6, with D perhaps TRBD1 (6 bases). Trimming removed 1 base at V and 17 bases at J, with 19 bases between. The V gene's germline CDR1 is SGHDT and CDR2 YYEEEE. The CDR3 runs 14 residues.

CDR3 residues: CASEPGLGWGTDTQYF. In DNA form, the CDR3 reads TGTGCCAGCGAACCGGGACTTGGCTGGGGCACAGATACGCAGTATTTT. J is TRBJ2-3 and V is TRBV25-1, with a tentative D call TRBD2 (6 bases). The V and J ends lost 8 bases and 1 base respectively, with 19 bases between them. The CDR3 runs to 16 residues. Per the germline V gene, CDR1 is MGHDK and CDR2 is SYGVNS.

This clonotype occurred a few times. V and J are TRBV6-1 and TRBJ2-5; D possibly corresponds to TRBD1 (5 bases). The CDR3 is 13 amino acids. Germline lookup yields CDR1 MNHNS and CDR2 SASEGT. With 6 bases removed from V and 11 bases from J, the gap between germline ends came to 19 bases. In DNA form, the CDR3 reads TGTGCCAGCAGCGAACAGGAAGGTATTGGACAGTACTTC. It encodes CASSEQEGIGQYF.

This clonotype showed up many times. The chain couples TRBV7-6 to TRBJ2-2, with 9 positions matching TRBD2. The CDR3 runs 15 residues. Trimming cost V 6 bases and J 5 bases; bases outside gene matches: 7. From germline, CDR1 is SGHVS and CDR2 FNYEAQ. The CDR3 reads CASSLSSGRTGELFF. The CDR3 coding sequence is TGTGCCAGCAGTTTATCCAGCGGGAGGACCGGGGAGCTGTTTTTT.

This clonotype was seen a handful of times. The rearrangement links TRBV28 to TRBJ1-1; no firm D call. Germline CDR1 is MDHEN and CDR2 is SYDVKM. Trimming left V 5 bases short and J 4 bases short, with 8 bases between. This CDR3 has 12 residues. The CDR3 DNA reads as TGTGCCAGCAGTGTTCAGAGCACTGAAGCTTTCTTT. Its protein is CASSVQSTEAFF. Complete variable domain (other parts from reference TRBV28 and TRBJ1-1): DVKVTQSSRYLVKRTGEKVFLECVQDMDHENMFWYRQDPGLGLRLIYFSYDVKMKEKGDIPEGYSVSREKKERFSLILESASTNQTSMYLCASSVQSTEAFFGQGTRLTVV.

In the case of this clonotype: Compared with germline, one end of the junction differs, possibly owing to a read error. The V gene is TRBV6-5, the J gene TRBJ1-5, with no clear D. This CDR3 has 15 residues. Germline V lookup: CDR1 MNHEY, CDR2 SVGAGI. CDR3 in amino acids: CASSYYRRLDQHQHF. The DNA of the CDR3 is TGTGCCAGCAGTTACTACCGCCGGTTGGATCAGCACCAGCATTTT.

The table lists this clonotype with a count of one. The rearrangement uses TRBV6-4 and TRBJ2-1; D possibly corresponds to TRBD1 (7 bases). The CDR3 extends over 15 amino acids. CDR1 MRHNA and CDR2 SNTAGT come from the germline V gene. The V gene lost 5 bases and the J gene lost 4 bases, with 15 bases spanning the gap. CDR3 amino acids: CASSSQGGQYNEQFF. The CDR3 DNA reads TGTGCCAGCAGTAGCCAGGGGGGACAGTACAATGAGCAGTTCTTC.

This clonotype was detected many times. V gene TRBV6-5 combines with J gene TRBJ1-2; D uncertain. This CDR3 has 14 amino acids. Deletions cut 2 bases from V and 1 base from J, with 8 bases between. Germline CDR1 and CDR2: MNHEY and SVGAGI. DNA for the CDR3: TGTGCCAGCAGTTACGGGTTGGGTAACTATGGCTACACCTTC. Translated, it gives CASSYGLGNYGYTF.

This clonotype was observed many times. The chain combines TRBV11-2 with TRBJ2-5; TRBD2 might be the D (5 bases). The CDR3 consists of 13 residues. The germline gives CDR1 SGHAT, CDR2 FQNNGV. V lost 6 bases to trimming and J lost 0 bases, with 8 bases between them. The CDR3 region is CASSIGDQETQYF. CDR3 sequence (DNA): TGTGCCAGCAGTATCGGGGACCAAGAGACCCAGTACTTC. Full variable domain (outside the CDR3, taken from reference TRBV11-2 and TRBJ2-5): EAGVAQSPRYKIIEKRQSVAFWCNPISGHATLYWYQQILGQGPKLLIQFQNNGVVDDSQLPKDRFSAERLKGVDSTLKIQPAKLEDSAVYLCASSIGDQETQYFGPGTRLLVL.